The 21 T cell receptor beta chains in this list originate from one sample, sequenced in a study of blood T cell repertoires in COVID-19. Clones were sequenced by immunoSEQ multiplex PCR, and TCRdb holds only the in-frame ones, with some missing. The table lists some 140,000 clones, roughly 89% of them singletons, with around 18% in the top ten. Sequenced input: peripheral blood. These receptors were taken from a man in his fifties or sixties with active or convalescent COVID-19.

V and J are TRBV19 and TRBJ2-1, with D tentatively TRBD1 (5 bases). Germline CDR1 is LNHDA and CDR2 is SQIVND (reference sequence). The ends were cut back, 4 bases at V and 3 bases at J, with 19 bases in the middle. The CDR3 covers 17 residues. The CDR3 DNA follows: TGTGCCAGTAGTACTTACTCAGGGTTGGGCGTCTACAATGAGCAGTTCTTC. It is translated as CASSTYSGLGVYNEQFF.

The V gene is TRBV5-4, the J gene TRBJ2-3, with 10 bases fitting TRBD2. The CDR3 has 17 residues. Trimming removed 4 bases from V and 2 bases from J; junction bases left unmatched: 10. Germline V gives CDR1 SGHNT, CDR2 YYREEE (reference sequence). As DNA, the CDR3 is TGTGCCAGCAGCGCTACTCCAGCGGGAGGGTACACAGATACGCAGTATTTT. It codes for CASSATPAGGYTDTQYF. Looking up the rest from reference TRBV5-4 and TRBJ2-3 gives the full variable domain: ETGVTQSPTHLIKTRGQQVTLRCSSQSGHNTVSWYQQALGQGPQFIFQYYREEENGRGNFPPRFSGLQFPNYSSELNVNALELDDSALYLCASSATPAGGYTDTQYFGPGTRLTVL.

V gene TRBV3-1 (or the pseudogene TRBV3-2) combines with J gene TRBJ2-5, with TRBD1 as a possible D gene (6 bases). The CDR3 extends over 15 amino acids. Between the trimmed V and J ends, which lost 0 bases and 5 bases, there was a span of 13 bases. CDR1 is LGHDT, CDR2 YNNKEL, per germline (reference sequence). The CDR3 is CASSQEIGGLETQYF. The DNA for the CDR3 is TGTGCCAGCAGCCAAGAAATTGGGGGCCTCGAGACCCAGTACTTC.

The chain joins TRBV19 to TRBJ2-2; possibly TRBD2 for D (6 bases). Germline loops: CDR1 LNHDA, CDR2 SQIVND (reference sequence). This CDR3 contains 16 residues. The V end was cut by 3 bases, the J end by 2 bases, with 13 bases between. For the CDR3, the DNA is TGTGCCAGTAGTATCGATCGGGACTTAAACACCGGGGAGCTGTTTTTT. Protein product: CASSIDRDLNTGELFF. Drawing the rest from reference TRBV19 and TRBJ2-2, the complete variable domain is DGGITQSPKYLFRKEGQNVTLSCEQNLNHDAMYWYRQDPGQGLRLIYYSQIVNDFQKGDIAEGYSVSREKKESFPLTVTSAQKNPTAFYLCASSIDRDLNTGELFFGEGSRLTVL.

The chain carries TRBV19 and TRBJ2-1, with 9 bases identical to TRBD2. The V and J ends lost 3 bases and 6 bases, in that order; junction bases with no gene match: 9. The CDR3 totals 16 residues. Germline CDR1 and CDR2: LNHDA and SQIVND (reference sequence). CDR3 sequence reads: CASSIFSSGSGNEQFF. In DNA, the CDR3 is TGTGCCAGTAGTATTTTTAGTAGCGGGAGTGGCAATGAGCAGTTCTTC.

Here the CDR3 reads CASGQGYQPQHF. CDR3 nucleotides: TGTGCTAGTGGGCAGGGGTATCAGCCCCAGCATTTT. The chain is built from TRBV12-5 and TRBJ1-5; weak D call: TRBD1 (6 bases). Looked up from germline, CDR1 is LGHNT and CDR2 is FRNRAP. CDR3 length: 12 residues. V was trimmed by 6 bases and J by 5 bases, leaving 8 bases between them.

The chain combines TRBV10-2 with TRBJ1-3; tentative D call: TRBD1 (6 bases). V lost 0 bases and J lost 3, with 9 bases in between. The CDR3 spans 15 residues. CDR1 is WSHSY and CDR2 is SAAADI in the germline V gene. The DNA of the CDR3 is TGCGCCAGCAGTGAGTCGAGGGGGTTTGGAAACACCATATATTTT. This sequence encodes CASSESRGFGNTIYF.

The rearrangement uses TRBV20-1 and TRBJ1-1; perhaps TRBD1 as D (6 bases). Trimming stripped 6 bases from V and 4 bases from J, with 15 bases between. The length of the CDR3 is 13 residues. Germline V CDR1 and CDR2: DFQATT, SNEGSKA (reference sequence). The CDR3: CSASQGRGTEAFF. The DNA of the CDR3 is TGCAGTGCCAGTCAGGGGAGAGGCACTGAAGCTTTCTTT.

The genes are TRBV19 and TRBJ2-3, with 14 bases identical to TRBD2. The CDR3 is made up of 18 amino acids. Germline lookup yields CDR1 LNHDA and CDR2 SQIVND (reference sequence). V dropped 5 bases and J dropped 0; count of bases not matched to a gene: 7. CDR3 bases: TGTGCCAGTAGTGCGGGACTAGCGGGAGCGACTAGCACAGATACGCAGTATTTT. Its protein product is CASSAGLAGATSTDTQYF.

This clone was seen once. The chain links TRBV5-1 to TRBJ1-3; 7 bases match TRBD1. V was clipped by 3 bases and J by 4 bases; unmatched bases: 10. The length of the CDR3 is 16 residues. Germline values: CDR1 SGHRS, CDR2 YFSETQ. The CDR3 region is CASSSGRQGGGNTIYF. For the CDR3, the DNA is TGCGCCAGCAGCTCTGGACGACAGGGAGGAGGAAACACCATATATTTT.

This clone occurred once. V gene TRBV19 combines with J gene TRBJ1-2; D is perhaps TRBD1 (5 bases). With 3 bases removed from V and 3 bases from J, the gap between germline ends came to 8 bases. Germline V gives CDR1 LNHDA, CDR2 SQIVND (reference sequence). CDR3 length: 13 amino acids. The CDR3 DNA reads TGTGCCAGTAGTATGGTCAGGGACTATGGCTACACCTTC. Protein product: CASSMVRDYGYTF.

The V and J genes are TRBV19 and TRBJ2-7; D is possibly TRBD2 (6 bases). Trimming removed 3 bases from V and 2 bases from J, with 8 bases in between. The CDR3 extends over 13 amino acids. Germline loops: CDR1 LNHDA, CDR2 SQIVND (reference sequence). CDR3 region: CASSMGLAYEQYF. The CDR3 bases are TGTGCCAGTAGTATGGGACTTGCCTACGAGCAGTACTTC.

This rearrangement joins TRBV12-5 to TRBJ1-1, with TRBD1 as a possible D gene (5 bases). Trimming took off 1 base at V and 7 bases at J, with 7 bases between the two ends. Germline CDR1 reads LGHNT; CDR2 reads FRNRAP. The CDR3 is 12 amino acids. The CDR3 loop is CASGLEGHEAFF. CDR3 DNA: TGTGCTAGTGGTTTGGAGGGGCATGAAGCTTTCTTT.

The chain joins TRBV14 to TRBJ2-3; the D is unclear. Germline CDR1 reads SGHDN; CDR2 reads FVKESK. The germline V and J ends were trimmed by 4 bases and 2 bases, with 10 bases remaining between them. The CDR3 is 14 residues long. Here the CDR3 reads CASSLPTPTDTQYF. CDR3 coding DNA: TGTGCCAGCAGCCTACCTACGCCCACAGATACGCAGTATTTT.

CDR3: CASSLPTAGYTF. The CDR3 bases are TGTGCCAGCAGCCTCCCGACAGCTGGCTACACCTTC. The chain couples TRBV7-8 to TRBJ1-2; tentative D call: TRBD1 (5 bases). The germline V gene encodes CDR1 SGHVS and CDR2 FQNEAQ. The CDR3 covers 12 residues. The V and J ends lost 5 bases and 7 bases respectively, with 11 bases between them.

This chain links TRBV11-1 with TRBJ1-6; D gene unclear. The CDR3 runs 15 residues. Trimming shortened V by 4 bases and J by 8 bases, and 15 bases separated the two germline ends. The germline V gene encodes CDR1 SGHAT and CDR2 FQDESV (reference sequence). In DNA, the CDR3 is TGTGCCAGCAGCTCCGATGGACTGAGTGATTCACCCCTCCACTTT. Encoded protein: CASSSDGLSDSPLHF.

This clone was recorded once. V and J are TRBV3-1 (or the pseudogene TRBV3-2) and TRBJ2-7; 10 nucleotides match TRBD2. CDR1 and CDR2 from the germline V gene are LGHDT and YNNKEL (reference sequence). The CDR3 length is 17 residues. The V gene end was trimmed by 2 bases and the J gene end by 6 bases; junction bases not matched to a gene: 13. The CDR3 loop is CASSQNTVIAGGGEQYF. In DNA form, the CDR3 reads TGTGCCAGCAGCCAAAATACGGTTATAGCGGGAGGTGGCGAGCAGTACTTC.

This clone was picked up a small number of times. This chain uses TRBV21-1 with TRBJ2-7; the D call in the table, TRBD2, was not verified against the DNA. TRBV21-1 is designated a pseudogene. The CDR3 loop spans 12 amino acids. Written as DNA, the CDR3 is TGTGCCAGCAGCAATCGCTCCTACGAGCAGTACTTC. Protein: CASSNRSYEQYF.

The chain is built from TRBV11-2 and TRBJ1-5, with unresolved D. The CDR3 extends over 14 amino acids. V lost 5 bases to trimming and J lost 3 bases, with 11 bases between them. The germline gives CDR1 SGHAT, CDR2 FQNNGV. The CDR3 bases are TGTGCCAGCAGCCTAGGACTCTCCAATCAGCCCCAGCATTTT. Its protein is CASSLGLSNQPQHF.

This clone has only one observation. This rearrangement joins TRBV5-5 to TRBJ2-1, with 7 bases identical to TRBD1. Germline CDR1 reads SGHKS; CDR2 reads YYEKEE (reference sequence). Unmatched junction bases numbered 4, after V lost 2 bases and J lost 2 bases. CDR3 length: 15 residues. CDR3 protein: CASSFEQGAYNEQFF. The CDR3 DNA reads TGTGCCAGCAGCTTTGAGCAGGGGGCCTACAATGAGCAGTTCTTC.

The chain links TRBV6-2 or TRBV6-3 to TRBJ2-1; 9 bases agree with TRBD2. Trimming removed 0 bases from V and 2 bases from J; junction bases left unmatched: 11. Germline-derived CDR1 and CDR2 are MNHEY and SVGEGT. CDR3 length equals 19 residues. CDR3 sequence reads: CASSYSISGASGAYNEQFF. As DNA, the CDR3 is TGTGCCAGCAGTTACTCGATTTCTGGGGCTAGCGGGGCCTACAATGAGCAGTTCTTC.